This T cell receptor beta chain was sequenced for a study of control samples from healthy donors and cancer patients. Produced via immunoSEQ multiplex PCR; TCRdb's table is partial and in-frame only. The sample has 110,000 to 150,000 clones, approximately 86% seen once. With 7 bases clipped from V and 2 bases from J, the junction kept 10 bases outside the gene matches. In germline, CDR1 is SGHNT, CDR2 YYREEE (reference sequence). CDR3 length: 16 residues. The receptor's source is a woman aged 25 to 39 in good health. V gene TRBV5-4 combines with J gene TRBJ2-1, with TRBD2 identical over 9 bases. The specimen sequenced was blood. CDR3 sequence (DNA): TGTGCCAGCGCCGAAAATAGCGGGAGAACCTACAATGAGCAGTTCTTC. Its translation: CASAENSGRTYNEQFF.